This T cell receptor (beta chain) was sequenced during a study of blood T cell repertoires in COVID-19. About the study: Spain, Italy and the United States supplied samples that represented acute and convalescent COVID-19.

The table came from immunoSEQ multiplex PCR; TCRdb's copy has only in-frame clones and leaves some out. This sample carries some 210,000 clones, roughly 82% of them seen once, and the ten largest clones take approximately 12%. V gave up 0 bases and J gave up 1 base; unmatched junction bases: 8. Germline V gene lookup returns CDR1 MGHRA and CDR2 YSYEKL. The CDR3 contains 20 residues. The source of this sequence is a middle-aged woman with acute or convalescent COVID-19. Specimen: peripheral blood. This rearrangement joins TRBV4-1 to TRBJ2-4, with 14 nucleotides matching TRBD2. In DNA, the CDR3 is TGCGCCAGCAGCCAAGACTCGGCTCGGACTAGCGGGAGGGCCAAAAACATTCAGTACTTC. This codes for CASSQDSARTSGRAKNIQYF.